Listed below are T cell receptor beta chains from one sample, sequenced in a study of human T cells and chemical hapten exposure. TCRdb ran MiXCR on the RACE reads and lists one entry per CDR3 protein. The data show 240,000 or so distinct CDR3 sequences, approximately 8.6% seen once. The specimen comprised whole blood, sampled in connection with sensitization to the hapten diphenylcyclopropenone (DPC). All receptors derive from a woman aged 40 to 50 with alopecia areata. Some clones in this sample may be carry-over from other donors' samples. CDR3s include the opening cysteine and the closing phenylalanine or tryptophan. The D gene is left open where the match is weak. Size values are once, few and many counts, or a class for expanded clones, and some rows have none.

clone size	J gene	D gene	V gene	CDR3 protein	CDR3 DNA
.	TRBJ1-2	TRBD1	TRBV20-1	CSAPTGQGDYGYTF	TGCAGTGCCCCAACCGGACAGGGGGACTATGGCTACACCTTC
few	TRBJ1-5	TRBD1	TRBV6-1	CASSGTTGEGQPQHF	TGTGCCAGCAGTGGGACCACAGGGGAAGGTCAGCCCCAGCATTTT
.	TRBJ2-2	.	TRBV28	CASTSWRPGELFF	TGTGCCAGCACCTCCTGGCGGCCCGGGGAGCTGTTTTTT
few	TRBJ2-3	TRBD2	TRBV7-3	CASSLTAGGLTDTQYF	TGTGCCAGCAGCTTAACGGCGGGAGGGCTCACAGATACGCAGTATTTT
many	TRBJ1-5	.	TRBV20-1	CSALGQDQPQHF	TGCAGTGCTCTCGGGCAAGATCAGCCCCAGCATTTT
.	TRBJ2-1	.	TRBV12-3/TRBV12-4	CASSLQTASEQFF	TGTGCCAGCAGTCTCCAAACCGCGTCTGAGCAGTTCTTC
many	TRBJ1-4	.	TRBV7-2	CASSFFGTGKGEKLFF	TGTGCCAGCAGCTTCTTTGGAACAGGGAAGGGTGAAAAACTGTTTTTT
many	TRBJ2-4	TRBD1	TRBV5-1	CASSSTGPPAKNIQYF	TGCGCCAGCAGCTCGACAGGGCCTCCGGCCAAAAACATTCAGTACTTC
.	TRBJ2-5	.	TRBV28	CASSFHRERRETQYF	TGTGCCAGCAGTTTCCACAGGGAGCGGAGAGAGACCCAGTACTTC
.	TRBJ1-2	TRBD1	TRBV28	CASSYPGQNYGYTF	TGTGCCAGCAGTTACCCGGGACAGAACTATGGCTACACCTTC
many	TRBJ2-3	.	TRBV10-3	CAISNFGSTDTQYF	TGTGCCATCTCTAATTTTGGAAGCACAGATACGCAGTATTTT
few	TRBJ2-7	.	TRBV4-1	CASSQEWGTYEQYF	TGCGCCAGCAGCCAAGAATGGGGGACCTACGAGCAGTACTTC
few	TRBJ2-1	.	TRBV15	CATSPEDKWGSQFF	TGTGCCACCAGCCCAGAGGACAAGTGGGGTTCTCAGTTCTTC
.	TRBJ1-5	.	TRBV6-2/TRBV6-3	CASSPIGRSYSNQPQHF	TGTGCCAGCAGCCCTATTGGACGGAGTTATAGCAATCAGCCCCAGCATTTT
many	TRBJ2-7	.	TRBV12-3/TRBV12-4	CASTPPGTYEQYF	TGTGCCAGCACCCCTCCGGGTACCTACGAGCAGTACTTC
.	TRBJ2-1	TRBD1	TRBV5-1	CASQLQGVDNEQFF	TGCGCCAGCCAGCTACAGGGGGTTGACAATGAGCAGTTCTTC
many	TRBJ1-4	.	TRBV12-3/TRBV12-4	CASRDVNSGNEKLFF	TGTGCCAGCAGAGATGTGAACTCCGGAAATGAAAAACTGTTTTTT
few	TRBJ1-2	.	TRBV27	CASSLSIPGANYGYTF	TGTGCCAGCAGTTTATCGATTCCAGGGGCTAACTATGGCTACACCTTC
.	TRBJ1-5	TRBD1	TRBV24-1	CATGIGTGNSNQPQHF	TGTGCCACTGGGATCGGGACAGGTAATAGCAATCAGCCCCAGCATTTT
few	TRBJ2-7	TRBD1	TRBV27	CASSPRWTGEASYEQYF	TGTGCCAGCAGTCCACGATGGACAGGGGAAGCATCCTACGAGCAGTACTTC
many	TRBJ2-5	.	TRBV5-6	CASSHRVQETQYF	TGTGCCAGCAGCCACAGGGTCCAAGAGACCCAGTACTTC
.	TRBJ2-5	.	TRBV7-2	CASSLGGAPPF	TGTGCCAGCAGCTTAGGCGGAGCCCCCCCCTTC
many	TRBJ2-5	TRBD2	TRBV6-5	CASRQLAGEGTQYF	TGTGCCAGCAGACAACTAGCGGGAGAGGGGACCCAGTACTTC
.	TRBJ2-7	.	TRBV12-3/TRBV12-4	CASSSGPEQYF	TGTGCCAGCAGTTCCGGGCCCGAGCAGTACTTC
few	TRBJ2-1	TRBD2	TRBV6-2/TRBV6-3	CASSYSGLANNEQFF	TGTGCCAGCAGTTACTCGGGACTAGCGAACAATGAGCAGTTCTTC
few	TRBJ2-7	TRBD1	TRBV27	CASSVRDRGPYEQYF	TGTGCCAGCAGTGTCCGGGACAGGGGGCCCTACGAGCAGTACTTC
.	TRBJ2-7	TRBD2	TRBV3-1	CASSQAYSGRYYEQYF	TGTGCCAGCAGCCAAGCCTATAGCGGGAGGTACTACGAGCAGTACTTC
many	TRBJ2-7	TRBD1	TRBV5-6	CASSFPDRAGEQYF	TGTGCCAGCAGCTTCCCGGACAGGGCGGGCGAGCAGTACTTC
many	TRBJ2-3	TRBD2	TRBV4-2	CASSQEWGTSTMDTQYF	TGTGCCAGCAGCCAAGAATGGGGGACTAGCACTATGGATACGCAGTATTTT
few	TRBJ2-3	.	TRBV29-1	CSVDLGLARADTQYF	TGCAGCGTTGACTTGGGCCTAGCAAGGGCAGATACGCAGTATTTT
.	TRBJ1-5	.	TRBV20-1	CSASSPGLGTNQPQHF	TGCAGTGCTAGTTCCCCAGGGTTGGGAACTAATCAGCCCCAGCATTTT
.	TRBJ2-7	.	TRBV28	CASSQPPPGLYEQYF	TGTGCCAGCAGCCAACCCCCACCAGGCCTCTACGAGCAGTACTTC
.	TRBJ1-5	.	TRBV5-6	CASSPAPGTDYSNQPQHF	TGTGCCAGCAGCCCGGCCCCCGGGACGGACTATAGCAATCAGCCCCAGCATTTT
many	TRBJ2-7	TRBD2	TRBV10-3	CAISGGAGVGEQYF	TGTGCCATCAGTGGGGGAGCGGGAGTGGGCGAGCAGTACTTC
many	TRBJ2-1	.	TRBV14	CASSQALGLSFSNEQFF	TGTGCCAGCAGCCAAGCTTTGGGACTCTCCTTCTCCAATGAGCAGTTCTTC
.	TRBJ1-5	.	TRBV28	CASSSPVGGRQPQHF	TGTGCCAGCAGTTCACCCGTGGGGGGTCGTCAGCCCCAGCATTTT
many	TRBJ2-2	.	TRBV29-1	CSVGQNTGELFF	TGCAGCGTTGGCCAGAACACCGGGGAGCTGTTTTTT